A selection of T cell receptor beta chains follows, all from one sample in a study of HIV-infected patients and healthy controls. Each CDR3 protein gets one entry after TCRdb re-called the 5' RACE reads with MiXCR. The table includes roughly 70,000 distinct CDR3 sequences, 15% to 20% detected once. What was sequenced was CD4+ T cells from blood. These receptors came from a human donor in good health. The CDR3 runs from the conserved cysteine through the conserved F or W. The order of the fields is J gene, V gene, CDR3 protein.

J: TRBJ1-1
V: TRBV14
CDR3: CASSRWGQKNTEAFF

J: TRBJ1-4
V: TRBV7-2
CDR3: CASTSGRVNEKLFF

J: TRBJ2-5
V: TRBV7-2
CDR3: CASSLVPNQETQYF

J: TRBJ2-7
V: TRBV24-1
CDR3: CAAGDGSYEQYF

J: TRBJ2-3
V: TRBV27
CDR3: CASSSEHAPTDTQYF

J: TRBJ2-5
V: TRBV9
CDR3: CASSVNGQETQYF

J: TRBJ1-1
V: TRBV5-1
CDR3: CASSAGDNTEAFF

J: TRBJ2-3
V: TRBV6-2/TRBV6-3
CDR3: CASAGSTDTQYF

J: TRBJ2-2
V: TRBV19
CDR3: CASTPTSTGELFF

J: TRBJ1-6
V: TRBV25-1
CDR3: CASSAQGFRYSPLHF

J: TRBJ2-2
V: TRBV7-9
CDR3: CASSLGPGLVRTGELFF

J: TRBJ1-2
V: TRBV19
CDR3: CASSTEMGQNGYTF

J: TRBJ1-1
V: TRBV28
CDR3: CASSLQGVNTEAFF

J: TRBJ2-6
V: TRBV28
CDR3: CASSFRGANVLTF

J: TRBJ2-6
V: TRBV5-5
CDR3: CASSPTGAGANVLTF

J: TRBJ2-3
V: TRBV14
CDR3: CASSRTGEDTDTQYF

J: TRBJ2-2
V: TRBV4-2
CDR3: CASSQAGTANTGELFF

J: TRBJ1-2
V: TRBV19
CDR3: CASSNVEGAGYTF

J: TRBJ2-3
V: TRBV7-2
CDR3: CASSFYSTDTQYF

J: TRBJ2-5
V: TRBV7-2
CDR3: CASTRAGAPETQYF

J: TRBJ2-6
V: TRBV7-2
CDR3: CASSPQGLSGANVLTF

J: TRBJ2-5
V: TRBV20-1
CDR3: CSAREPGLAGPRGTQYF

J: TRBJ1-5
V: TRBV5-6
CDR3: CASSLGALGVGDQPQHF

J: TRBJ2-1
V: TRBV7-8
CDR3: CASSLEGKLSYNEQFF

J: TRBJ2-6
V: TRBV12-3/TRBV12-4
CDR3: CASSPRQGQSSGGANVLTF

J: TRBJ2-1
V: TRBV29-1
CDR3: CSARDRLYNEQFF

J: TRBJ2-7
V: TRBV7-2
CDR3: CASSLKSGEHYEQYF

J: TRBJ2-7
V: TRBV5-1
CDR3: CASSLHLPGAYEQYF

J: TRBJ1-5
V: TRBV29-1
CDR3: CSVVNGGNQPQHF

J: TRBJ1-5
V: TRBV2
CDR3: CASRQTGAQPQHF

J: TRBJ1-5
V: TRBV6-6
CDR3: CASNSPNQPQHF

J: TRBJ1-2
V: TRBV19
CDR3: CASSIDRGTVTNYGYTF

J: TRBJ1-5
V: TRBV18
CDR3: CASSPRADGQPQHF

J: TRBJ2-3
V: TRBV24-1
CDR3: CATSSGDTQYF

J: TRBJ2-3
V: TRBV12-3/TRBV12-4
CDR3: CASSFRQQSDTQYF

J: TRBJ2-1
V: TRBV7-2
CDR3: CASNRLAGVTEQFF

J: TRBJ2-1
V: TRBV12-3/TRBV12-4
CDR3: CASSPTTGNEQFF

J: TRBJ2-7
V: TRBV20-1
CDR3: CSAGRGHDEQYF

J: TRBJ2-2
V: TRBV6-2/TRBV6-3
CDR3: CASTEQRQGMAGELFF

J: TRBJ1-2
V: TRBV2
CDR3: CASSEMINYGYTF

J: TRBJ2-2
V: TRBV29-1
CDR3: CSVLRQGRTGELFF

J: TRBJ2-1
V: TRBV7-2
CDR3: CASSLQGATLNNEQFF

J: TRBJ2-7
V: TRBV12-3/TRBV12-4
CDR3: CASSLVGDGGYEQYF